These 21 T cell receptor beta chains were all obtained from the same sample, sequenced in a study of shared clonotypes between healthy human individuals. Libraries were prepared by immunoSEQ multiplex PCR; TCRdb keeps only in-frame clonotypes and omits some of them. The sample consists of roughly 2.5 million clones, roughly 92% of them appearing once. Sequences were obtained from naive CD4+ T cells sorted from blood. Documented subset: CD45RA+ positively selected. The source of these receptors is a man aged 18 to 35 in good health.

The genes are TRBV19 and TRBJ1-1; 7 bases map to TRBD1. Unmatched junction bases numbered 3, after V lost 4 bases and J lost 4 bases. From germline, CDR1 is LNHDA and CDR2 SQIVND (reference sequence). The CDR3 contains 13 residues. CDR3 sequence (DNA): TGTGCCAGTAGTAGCCGACAGGGCACTGAAGCTTTCTTT. It specifies CASSSRQGTEAFF. Filled out from reference TRBV19 and TRBJ1-1, the complete variable domain reads DGGITQSPKYLFRKEGQNVTLSCEQNLNHDAMYWYRQDPGQGLRLIYYSQIVNDFQKGDIAEGYSVSREKKESFPLTVTSAQKNPTAFYLCASSSRQGTEAFFGQGTRLTVV.

The V gene is TRBV11-2, the J gene TRBJ2-3, with TRBD2 identical over 9 bases. Germline-derived CDR1 and CDR2 are SGHAT and FQNNGV. Losses at the gene ends were 5 bases for V and 4 bases for J; bases not matched to a gene: 7. The CDR3 loop spans 15 amino acids. CDR3 amino acids: CASSGLAGPADTQYF. CDR3 coding DNA: TGTGCCAGCAGCGGGCTAGCGGGGCCGGCAGATACGCAGTATTTT.

The chain employs TRBV19 and TRBJ2-1; D remains ambiguous. Germline values: CDR1 LNHDA, CDR2 SQIVND (reference sequence). V was trimmed by 6 bases and J by 10 bases, leaving 16 bases between them. This CDR3 comprises 13 residues. In DNA, the CDR3 is TGTGCCAGTAGACCCCCATGGGAAAAAGAGCAGTTCTTC. Residues: CASRPPWEKEQFF.

This rearrangement joins TRBV5-4 to TRBJ2-6; TRBD1 agrees at 10 bases. V dropped 5 bases and J dropped 0; count of bases not matched to a gene: 2. CDR1 and CDR2 (germline): SGHNT, YYREEE (reference sequence). This CDR3 comprises 16 residues. CDR3 in amino acids: CASRRDRGSGANVLTF. The CDR3 nucleotides are TGTGCCAGCAGGCGGGACAGGGGCTCTGGGGCCAACGTCCTGACTTTC. The whole variable domain, remainder taken from reference TRBV5-4 and TRBJ2-6, is ETGVTQSPTHLIKTRGQQVTLRCSSQSGHNTVSWYQQALGQGPQFIFQYYREEENGRGNFPPRFSGLQFPNYSSELNVNALELDDSALYLCASRRDRGSGANVLTFGAGSRLTVL.

V and J are TRBV7-8 and TRBJ2-5; TRBD2 matches at 7 bases. The end of the DNA fits TRBJ2-7 better, so the J call may be wrong. This CDR3 is 14 amino acids long. In germline, CDR1 is SGHVS, CDR2 FQNEAQ. The CDR3 coding sequence is TGTGCCAGCAGCCTTCGAGCGGGAAGGTACGAGCAGTACTTC. Its translation: CASSLRAGRYEQYF.

The chain recombines TRBV30 with TRBJ1-4, with a possible D match to TRBD1 (6 bases). Germline CDR1 and CDR2: GTSNPN and SVGIG (reference sequence). The CDR3 has 14 amino acids. Trimming left V 2 bases short and J 7 bases short, with 14 bases between. CDR3 amino acids: CAWSLGGNGEKLFF. The CDR3, as DNA: TGTGCCTGGAGTCTAGGGGGGAATGGTGAAAAACTGTTTTTT.

This clone has just one count. The chain is built from TRBV6-5 and TRBJ1-3, with 8 bases aligning to TRBD1. V gave up 5 bases and J gave up 1 base; unmatched junction bases: 4. Germline-derived CDR1 and CDR2 are MNHEY and SVGAGI. This CDR3 has 15 amino acids. The CDR3 protein is CASSQGAKSGNTIYF. DNA for the CDR3: TGTGCCAGCAGTCAGGGGGCGAAATCTGGAAACACCATATATTTT.

The CDR3 DNA sequence: TGTGCCAGCCCCTCTGGGAACGCTAACTATGGCTACACCTTC. This codes for CASPSGNANYGYTF. V and J are TRBV7-2 and TRBJ1-2; D call uncertain. V was shortened by 8 bases and J by 0 bases, with 13 bases between the two germline ends. Per germline, CDR1 SGHTA and CDR2 FQGNSA. There are 14 residues in the CDR3. The whole variable domain, filled in from reference TRBV7-2 and TRBJ1-2, reads GAGVSQSPSNKVTEKGKDVELRCDPISGHTALYWYRQSLGQGLEFLIYFQGNSAPDKSGLPSDRFSAERTGGSVSTLTIQRTQQEDSAVYLCASPSGNANYGYTFGSGTRLTVV.

CDR3 loop: CASSLDSLPTDTQYF. Here the CDR3 DNA reads TGTGCCAGCAGCTTGGACTCTTTGCCTACAGATACGCAGTATTTT. The rearrangement joins TRBV5-5 to TRBJ2-3; D is unclear. Germline CDR1 and CDR2: SGHKS and YYEKEE (reference sequence). The CDR3 has 15 residues. Trimming stripped 0 bases from V and 3 bases from J, with 11 bases between.

The chain joins TRBV9 to TRBJ2-1; D possibly corresponds to TRBD2 (7 bases). V lost 0 bases, J lost 4 bases, and 20 bases lay in between. The CDR3 loop spans 18 amino acids. Germline V gene lookup returns CDR1 SGDLS and CDR2 YYNGEE. CDR3 DNA: TGTGCCAGCAGCGTAGCTTCGGGGGGCAGCGGGTCGTACAATGAGCAGTTCTTC. This sequence encodes CASSVASGGSGSYNEQFF.

The CDR3 nucleotides are TGTGCCAGCAGTGAAGCACTATCTTACAAACAGTTCTTC. Translated: CASSEALSYKQFF. J is TRBJ2-1 and V is TRBV6-1; D ambiguous. This CDR3 spans 13 amino acids. The V end lost 0 bases, the J end lost 13 bases, and 13 bases lay between the germline ends. CDR1 and CDR2 (germline): MNHNS, SASEGT.

V and J are TRBV10-3 and TRBJ1-5; 7 positions agree with TRBD1. The CDR3 runs 15 residues. Trimming cost V 3 bases and J 2 bases; bases outside gene matches: 4. CDR1 is ENHRY and CDR2 is SYGVKD in the germline V gene. CDR3 coding DNA: TGTGCCATCAGTGACAGGGGGGATGGCAATCAGCCCCAGCATTTT. Translating it yields CAISDRGDGNQPQHF.

This clone was counted between two and nine times. The V gene is TRBV9, the J gene TRBJ1-1; possibly TRBD1 for D (5 bases). The length of the CDR3 is 13 residues. Trimming pared 0 bases from V and 7 bases from J, leaving 10 bases between. CDR1 and CDR2 (germline): SGDLS, YYNGEE. CDR3 amino acids: CASSVDFQGEAFF. CDR3 in DNA: TGTGCCAGCAGCGTAGATTTCCAGGGTGAAGCTTTCTTT.

As to this clone: Other DNA sequences in this specimen translate into the identical CDR3. The chain recombines TRBV30 with TRBJ1-6, with D possibly being TRBD1 (5 bases). This CDR3 spans 15 amino acids. The V gene's germline CDR1 is GTSNPN and CDR2 SVGIG (reference sequence). V lost 3 bases and J 4 bases, leaving 13 bases between the germline ends. The CDR3 sequence is CAWSEGTAYNSPLHF. CDR3 nucleotide sequence: TGTGCCTGGAGCGAAGGGACGGCTTATAATTCACCCCTCCACTTT.

This clone occurred once. The V and J genes are TRBV19 and TRBJ2-3; 7 bases fit TRBD1. CDR3 length: 15 amino acids. The V segment lost 6 bases and the J segment 1 base; nucleotides outside the gene matches: 7. Germline CDR1 and CDR2: LNHDA and SQIVND (reference sequence). This CDR3 reads CASSQQGIGTDTQYF. The CDR3 DNA is TGTGCCAGTAGCCAACAGGGGATCGGCACAGATACGCAGTATTTT. The full variable domain, completed using reference TRBV19 and TRBJ2-3, is DGGITQSPKYLFRKEGQNVTLSCEQNLNHDAMYWYRQDPGQGLRLIYYSQIVNDFQKGDIAEGYSVSREKKESFPLTVTSAQKNPTAFYLCASSQQGIGTDTQYFGPGTRLTVL.

A note on this clone: The same CDR3 also results from other DNA sequences found in this sample. The chain employs TRBV5-1 and TRBJ2-7; 12 positions match TRBD2. Looked up from germline, CDR1 is SGHRS and CDR2 is YFSETQ. The trim removed 4 bases at V and 0 bases at J, leaving 2 bases unmatched. The CDR3 covers 15 residues. The CDR3 DNA is TGCGCCAGCAGCGTGACTAGCGGGGGCTCCTACGAGCAGTACTTC. This sequence encodes CASSVTSGGSYEQYF. The full variable domain, its missing parts supplied by reference TRBV5-1 and TRBJ2-7, is KAGVTQTPRYLIKTRGQQVTLSCSPISGHRSVSWYQQTPGQGLQFLFEYFSETQRNKGNFPGRFSGRQFSNSRSEMNVSTLELGDSALYLCASSVTSGGSYEQYFGPGTRLTVT.

J is TRBJ2-1 and V is TRBV5-5; 11 bases match TRBD2. From germline, CDR1 is SGHKS and CDR2 YYEKEE (reference sequence). Losses at the gene ends were 4 bases for V and 3 bases for J; bases not matched to a gene: 3. The CDR3 is 15 amino acids. This CDR3 reads CASSETSGSYNEQFF. The DNA of the CDR3 is TGTGCCAGCAGCGAAACTAGCGGGAGCTACAATGAGCAGTTCTTC.

V is TRBV7-3 and J is TRBJ2-1; perhaps TRBD1 as D (6 bases). Germline CDR1 reads SGHTA; CDR2 reads FQGTGA. CDR3 length: 14 residues. Trimming left V 1 base short and J 2 bases short, with 6 bases between. The CDR3 loop reads CASSLRGPYNEQFF. In nucleotides, the CDR3 is TGTGCCAGCAGCTTAAGGGGGCCCTACAATGAGCAGTTCTTC.

The chain uses TRBV6-1 and TRBJ1-6; D gene ambiguous. The length of the CDR3 is 19 residues. Trimming stripped 0 bases from V and 5 bases from J, with 20 bases between. Germline V lookup: CDR1 MNHNS, CDR2 SASEGT. The CDR3 reads CASSEALDFSRIHNSPLHF. The CDR3 nucleotides read TGTGCCAGCAGTGAAGCTTTGGACTTCAGCCGTATCCATAATTCACCCCTCCACTTT.

The rearrangement links TRBV14 to TRBJ1-1; D unresolved. V was pared by 0 bases and J by 1 base, with 9 bases between. Germline V gives CDR1 SGHDN, CDR2 FVKESK. This CDR3 is 15 amino acids long. The CDR3 reads CASSQEQIPNTEAFF. Written as DNA, the CDR3 is TGTGCCAGCAGCCAAGAACAGATACCGAACACTGAAGCTTTCTTT. The whole variable domain, remainder taken from reference TRBV14 and TRBJ1-1, is EAGVTQFPSHSVIEKGQTVTLRCDPISGHDNLYWYRRVMGKEIKFLLHFVKESKQDESGMPNNRFLAERTGGTYSTLKVQPAELEDSGVYFCASSQEQIPNTEAFFGQGTRLTVV.

J is TRBJ1-5 and V is TRBV19; 8 bases fit TRBD1. V was pared by 5 bases and J by 5 bases, with 8 bases of the junction left unmatched. The germline V gene encodes CDR1 LNHDA and CDR2 SQIVND (reference sequence). The CDR3 is made up of 15 amino acids. In DNA, the CDR3 is TGTGCCAGTAGTCCCCGGGACAGGCTCCATCAGCCCCAGCATTTT. It is translated as CASSPRDRLHQPQHF.